One sample yielded the 21 T cell receptor beta chains listed below, sequenced in a study of ipilimumab plus nivolumab after autologous stem cell transplantation (dated by TCRdb to the early 2020s). Libraries were constructed by the immunoSEQ multiplex PCR assay. Here the immuneACCESS table is served through TCRdb, limited to in-frame sequences with V and J called. Missing clones are a known gap in these copies; in checked studies unresolved V genes cover under half, and the rest lacks a known reason. The sample yields just over 40,000 clones; 80% to 95% were counted once. Under 0.95% of the sample goes to the ten largest clones. The sequences come from PBMCs, collected in a trial of ipilimumab plus nivolumab as post-transplant consolidation. Receptor source: a male donor with multiple myeloma.

The chain has TRBV29-1 and TRBJ2-3, with D possibly TRBD2 on 6 matching bases. The germline V and J ends were trimmed by 4 bases and 5 bases, with 10 bases remaining between them. There are 12 residues in the CDR3. From germline, CDR1 is SQVTM and CDR2 ANQGSEA. CDR3 amino acids: CSVAGDGDTQYF. The DNA for the CDR3 is TGCAGCGTTGCGGGGGACGGAGATACGCAGTATTTT.

The chain employs TRBV29-1 and TRBJ2-5; D unclear. V was shortened by 4 bases and J by 1 base, with 10 bases between the two germline ends. This CDR3 spans 13 amino acids. CDR1 is SQVTM and CDR2 is ANQGSEA in the germline V gene. CDR3 coding DNA: TGCAGCGTTGCCCAGGCCTCCCAAGAGACCCAGTACTTC. Protein: CSVAQASQETQYF.

The J gene is TRBJ2-5, the V gene TRBV18, with TRBD2 matching 10 bases. The germline CDR1 and CDR2 sequences are KGHSH and LQKENI. Trimming removed 3 bases from V and 3 bases from J; junction bases left unmatched: 10. This CDR3 is 17 amino acids long. CDR3 bases: TGTGCCAGCTCACCGCCGAGGACTAGCGGAGCTAAAGAGACCCAGTACTTC. The encoded protein is CASSPPRTSGAKETQYF.

The chain links TRBV11-1 to TRBJ2-3; D is unclear. Trimming stripped 2 bases from V and 0 bases from J, with 6 bases between. This CDR3 region has 14 residues. The germline V gene encodes CDR1 SGHAT and CDR2 FQDESV (reference sequence). The CDR3 spells CASSLRLSTDTQYF. In DNA form, the CDR3 reads TGTGCCAGCAGCTTACGCCTTAGCACAGATACGCAGTATTTT. Filled out from reference TRBV11-1 and TRBJ2-3, the complete variable domain reads EAEVAQSPRYKITEKSQAVAFWCDPISGHATLYWYRQILGQGPELLVQFQDESVVDDSQLPKDRFSAERLKGVDSTLKIQPAELGDSAMYLCASSLRLSTDTQYFGPGTRLTVL.

The CDR3 nucleotides read TGTGCCAGCAGCTTAGCTATAGCGAGGGGGAGGGGGTTTTACAATTCACCCCTCCACTTT. This encodes CASSLAIARGRGFYNSPLHF. V is TRBV7-2 and J is TRBJ1-6; a possible D gene is TRBD1 (6 bases). Germline V gives CDR1 SGHTA, CDR2 FQGNSA. The CDR3 has 20 amino acids. Trimming left V 0 bases short and J 7 bases short, with 25 bases between.

The chain couples TRBV7-2 to TRBJ1-5; weak D call: TRBD1 (5 bases). Germline V CDR1 and CDR2: SGHTA, FQGNSA. The ends were cut back, 5 bases at V and 5 bases at J, with 10 bases in the middle. The CDR3 covers 13 residues. CDR3 protein: CASSAQQDQPQHF. CDR3 nucleotide sequence: TGTGCCAGCAGCGCTCAACAGGATCAGCCCCAGCATTTT.

The CDR3 sequence: CASSYPGQQFF. DNA of the CDR3: TGTGCCAGCAGTTACCCGGGACAGCAGTTCTTC. The chain combines TRBV6-5 with TRBJ2-1, with D perhaps being TRBD1 or TRBD2 (5 bases each). There are 11 residues in the CDR3. V lost 2 bases and J lost 11, with 7 bases in between. Per germline, CDR1 MNHEY and CDR2 SVGAGI.

This clone was detected once. This sequence joins TRBV2 and TRBJ1-3, with D unresolved. From germline, CDR1 is SNHLY and CDR2 FYNNEI. V gave up 2 bases and J gave up 4 bases, with 15 bases separating them. This CDR3 has 16 amino acids. The CDR3 DNA is TGTGCCAGCAGTGAACTCCCAGCCCAGTCGGGAAACACCATATATTTT. Translated: CASSELPAQSGNTIYF.

This rearrangement joins TRBV27 to TRBJ1-5; a possible D gene is TRBD1 (5 bases). Germline assignment: CDR1 MNHEY and CDR2 SMNVEV (reference sequence). V gave up 3 bases and J gave up 1 base, with 7 bases separating them. CDR3 length: 14 amino acids. For the CDR3, the DNA is TGTGCCAGCAGTTTGGCAGGGAGCAATCAGCCCCAGCATTTT. This gives the protein CASSLAGSNQPQHF.

V gene TRBV6-1 combines with J gene TRBJ2-7; a possible D gene is TRBD1 (5 bases). Per germline, CDR1 MNHNS and CDR2 SASEGT. The V gene lost 2 bases and the J gene lost 3 bases, with 8 bases spanning the gap. There are 13 residues in the CDR3. The CDR3 DNA reads as TGTGCCAGCAGTGAAAATCAGGGCTACGAGCAGTACTTC. Its translation: CASSENQGYEQYF.

The chain uses TRBV7-2 and TRBJ2-7, with D possibly matching TRBD1 (5 bases). This CDR3 has 14 residues. Germline V gives CDR1 SGHTA, CDR2 FQGNSA. Trimming shortened V by 5 bases and J by 6 bases, and 17 bases separated the two germline ends. CDR3 sequence: CASSRLAGYGEQYF. Written as DNA, the CDR3 is TGTGCCAGCAGCCGTTTGGCAGGGTATGGCGAGCAGTACTTC.

This chain joins TRBV2 and TRBJ2-7, with 10 bases that match TRBD1. The CDR3 covers 18 residues. V lost 8 bases, J lost 0 bases, and 16 bases stayed unmatched. Per germline, CDR1 SNHLY and CDR2 FYNNEI. This CDR3 is CASRPRRDRGLVSYEQYF. Here the CDR3 DNA reads TGTGCCAGCCGGCCCCGTCGGGACAGGGGTTTGGTCTCCTACGAGCAGTACTTC.

J is TRBJ2-7 and V is TRBV18; tentative D call: TRBD1 (6 bases). This CDR3 contains 16 residues. Deletions cut 2 bases from V and 2 bases from J, with 16 bases between. Germline CDR1 and CDR2: KGHSH and LQKENI. The DNA of the CDR3 is TGTGCCAGCTCACCAAGAGGGACAACGCCGCCCTACGAGCAGTACTTC. Protein product: CASSPRGTTPPYEQYF.

This rearrangement joins TRBV5-1 to TRBJ2-1, with 9 bases fitting TRBD2. This CDR3 is 16 amino acids long. CDR1 and CDR2 from the germline V gene are SGHRS and YFSETQ. V lost 2 bases and J lost 4; bases outside the gene matches: 7. This CDR3 is CASSFKVLAGYNEQFF. CDR3 nucleotides: TGCGCCAGCAGCTTTAAGGTTCTAGCGGGGTACAATGAGCAGTTCTTC.

The CDR3 protein is CASSLGPTYEQYF. CDR3 bases: TGCGCCAGCAGCTTGGGACCGACCTACGAGCAGTACTTC. This chain joins TRBV5-1 and TRBJ2-7; no reliable D call. In germline, CDR1 is SGHRS, CDR2 YFSETQ. The V gene lost 0 bases and the J gene lost 2 bases, with 6 bases spanning the gap. CDR3 length: 13 residues.

This clone occurred once. The chain links TRBV11-2 to TRBJ1-1; tentative D call: TRBD1 (5 bases). V lost 1 base and J 4 bases, leaving 10 bases between the germline ends. This CDR3 has 14 amino acids. Germline values: CDR1 SGHAT, CDR2 FQNNGV. CDR3 residues: CASSLVWGGTEAFF. The CDR3 region has the DNA TGTGCCAGCAGCTTAGTGTGGGGGGGCACTGAAGCTTTCTTT.

The J gene is TRBJ2-3, the V gene TRBV4-1, with a weak D call TRBD1 (6 bases). V was clipped by 4 bases and J by 0 bases, with 8 bases between them. Germline-derived CDR1 and CDR2 are MGHRA and YSYEKL. The CDR3 extends over 14 amino acids. CDR3: CASSPDRSTDTQYF. In nucleotides, the CDR3 is TGCGCCAGCAGCCCGGACAGAAGCACAGATACGCAGTATTTT.

The chain combines TRBV25-1 with TRBJ2-2; a weak D match, TRBD2 (6 bases). Looked up from germline, CDR1 is MGHDK and CDR2 is SYGVNS. There are 14 residues in the CDR3. V was clipped by 5 bases and J by 6 bases, with 13 bases between them. The CDR3 is CASSISGDAGELFF. The CDR3 bases are TGTGCCAGCAGTATTAGCGGAGACGCCGGGGAGCTGTTTTTT.

This chain uses TRBV11-3 with TRBJ2-1; TRBD1 might be the D (7 bases). The ends were cut back, 5 bases at V and 1 base at J, with 15 bases in the middle. The CDR3 has 16 residues. Per germline, CDR1 SGHNT and CDR2 YENEEA. The CDR3 loop reads CASSPGGLLSYNEQFF. Here the CDR3 DNA reads TGTGCCAGCAGCCCAGGGGGACTTTTGTCCTACAATGAGCAGTTCTTC.

The chain carries TRBV7-2 and TRBJ2-1; 12 bases fit TRBD2. Germline CDR1 reads SGHTA; CDR2 reads FQGNSA. The CDR3 loop spans 16 amino acids. The V gene end was trimmed by 2 bases and the J gene end by 7 bases; junction bases not matched to a gene: 6. The CDR3 here is CASSLSTSGSGNEQFF. The CDR3 DNA reads as TGTGCCAGCAGCTTATCGACTAGCGGGAGTGGGAATGAGCAGTTCTTC.

CDR3 sequence: CASSMGQPSYNEQFF. CDR3 DNA: TGTGCCAGTAGTATGGGACAGCCATCCTACAATGAGCAGTTCTTC. This rearrangement joins TRBV19 to TRBJ2-1; 7 nucleotides agree with TRBD1. The V and J ends lost 3 bases and 1 base, in that order; junction bases with no gene match: 3. This CDR3 comprises 15 residues. Germline CDR1 LNHDA, CDR2 SQIVND (reference sequence).